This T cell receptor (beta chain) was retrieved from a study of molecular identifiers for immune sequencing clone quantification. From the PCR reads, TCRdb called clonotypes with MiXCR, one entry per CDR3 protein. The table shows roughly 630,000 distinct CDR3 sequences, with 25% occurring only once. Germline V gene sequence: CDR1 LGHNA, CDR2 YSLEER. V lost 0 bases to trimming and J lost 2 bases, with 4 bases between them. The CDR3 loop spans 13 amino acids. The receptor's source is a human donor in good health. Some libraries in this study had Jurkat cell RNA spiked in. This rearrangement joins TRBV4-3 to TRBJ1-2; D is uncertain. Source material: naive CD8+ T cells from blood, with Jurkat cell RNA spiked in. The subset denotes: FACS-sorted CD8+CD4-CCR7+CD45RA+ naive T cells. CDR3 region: CASSQDLNYGYTF. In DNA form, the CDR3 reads TGCGCCAGCAGCCAAGATTTGAACTATGGCTACACCTTC.